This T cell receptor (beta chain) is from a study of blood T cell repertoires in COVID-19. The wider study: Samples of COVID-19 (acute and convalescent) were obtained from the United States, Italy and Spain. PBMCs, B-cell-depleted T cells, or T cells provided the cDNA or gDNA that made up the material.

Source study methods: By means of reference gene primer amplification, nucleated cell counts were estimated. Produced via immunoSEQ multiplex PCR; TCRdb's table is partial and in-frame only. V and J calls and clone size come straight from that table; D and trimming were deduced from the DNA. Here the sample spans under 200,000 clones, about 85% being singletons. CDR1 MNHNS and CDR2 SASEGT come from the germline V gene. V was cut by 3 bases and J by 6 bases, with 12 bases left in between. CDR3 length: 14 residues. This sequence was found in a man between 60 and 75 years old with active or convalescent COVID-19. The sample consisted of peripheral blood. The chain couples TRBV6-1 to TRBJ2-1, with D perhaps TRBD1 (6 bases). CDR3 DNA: TGTGCCAGCAGTGAGAGAGGACAGATCAATGAGCAGTTCTTC. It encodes CASSERGQINEQFF.